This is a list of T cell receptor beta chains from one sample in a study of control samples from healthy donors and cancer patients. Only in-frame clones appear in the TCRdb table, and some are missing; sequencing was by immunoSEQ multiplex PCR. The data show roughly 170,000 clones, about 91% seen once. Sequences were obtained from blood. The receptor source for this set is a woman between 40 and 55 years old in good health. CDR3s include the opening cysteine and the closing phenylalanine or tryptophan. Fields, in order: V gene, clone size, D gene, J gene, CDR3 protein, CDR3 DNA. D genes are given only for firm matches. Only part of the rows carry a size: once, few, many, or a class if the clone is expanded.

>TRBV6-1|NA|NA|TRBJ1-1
CASSESGNTEAFF
TGTGCCAGCAGTGAATCGGGGAACACTGAAGCTTTCTTT
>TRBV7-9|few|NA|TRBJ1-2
CASSSPEGLWYGYTF
TGTGCCAGCAGCTCCCCGGAGGGGCTCTGGTATGGCTACACCTTC
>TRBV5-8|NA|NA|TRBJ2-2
CASSHETVTNTGELFF
TGTGCCAGCAGCCATGAGACAGTCACGAACACCGGGGAGCTGTTTTTT
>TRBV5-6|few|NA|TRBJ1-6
CASSLDGTFHNSPLHF
TGTGCCAGCAGCTTGGACGGGACATTCCATAATTCACCCCTCCACTTT
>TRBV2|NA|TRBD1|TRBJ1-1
CASTRDSLAFF
TGTGCCAGCACTAGGGACAGCCTGGCTTTCTTT
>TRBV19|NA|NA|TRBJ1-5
CASSMGGNPWYSNQPQHF
TGTGCCAGTAGTATGGGGGGCAACCCCTGGTATAGCAATCAGCCCCAGCATTTT
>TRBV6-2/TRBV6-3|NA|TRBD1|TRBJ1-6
CASSYFGGQGNSPLHF
TGTGCCAGCAGTTACTTCGGGGGACAGGGGAATTCACCCCTCCACTTT
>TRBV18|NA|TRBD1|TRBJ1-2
CASSPGQGESGYTF
TGTGCCAGCTCACCAGGGCAGGGGGAAAGTGGCTACACCTTC
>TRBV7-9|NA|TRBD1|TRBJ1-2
CASSLVLGTGALF
TGTGCCAGCAGCTTAGTTTTGGGCACAGGGGCCCTCTTC
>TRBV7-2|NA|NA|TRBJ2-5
CASSLDNVLETQYF
TGTGCCAGCAGCTTAGACAACGTGTTGGAGACCCAGTACTTC
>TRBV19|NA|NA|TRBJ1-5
CASSTPGSGNQPQHF
TGTGCCAGTAGTACCCCCGGGTCGGGCAATCAGCCCCAGCATTTT
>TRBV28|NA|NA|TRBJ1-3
CASSPPAIVTGNTIYF
TGTGCCAGCAGTCCACCGGCCATTGTCACTGGAAACACCATATATTTT
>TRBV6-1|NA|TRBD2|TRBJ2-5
CASSGGLAVNQETQYF
TGTGCCAGCAGTGGGGGACTAGCGGTGAACCAAGAGACCCAGTACTTC
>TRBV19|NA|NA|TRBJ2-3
CASSMTLAGDTQYF
TGTGCCAGTAGTATGACCTTGGCGGGAGATACGCAGTATTTT
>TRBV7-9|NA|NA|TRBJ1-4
CASSLSGRTNEKLFF
TGTGCCAGCAGCTTATCAGGGAGGACTAATGAAAAACTGTTTTTT
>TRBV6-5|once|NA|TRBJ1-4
CASSMGTTNEKLFF
TGTGCCAGCAGCATGGGGACAACTAATGAAAAACTGTTTTTT
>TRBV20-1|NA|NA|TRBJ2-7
CSARIPGKQYF
TGCAGTGCTAGAATCCCGGGAAAGCAGTACTTC
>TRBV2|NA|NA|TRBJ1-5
CASDRPGNQPQHF
TGTGCCAGCGACAGACCGGGAAACCAGCCCCAGCATTTT
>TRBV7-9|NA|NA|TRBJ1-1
CASSLGRAEAFF
TGTGCCAGCAGCTTAGGGCGTGCTGAAGCTTTCTTT
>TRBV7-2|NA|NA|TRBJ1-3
CASSSLGSYSGNTIYF
TGTGCCAGCAGCTCCCTCGGCAGCTACTCTGGAAACACCATATATTTT
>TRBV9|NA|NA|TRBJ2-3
CASSVSPAGDTQYF
TGTGCCAGCAGCGTAAGTCCCGCTGGAGATACGCAGTATTTT
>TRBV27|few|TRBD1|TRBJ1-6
CASSGQGNSPLHF
TGTGCCAGCAGCGGACAGGGAAATTCACCCCTCCACTTT
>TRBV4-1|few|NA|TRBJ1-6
CASSDYMRSSYNSPLHF
TGCGCCAGCAGCGACTACATGAGGAGCTCCTATAATTCACCCCTCCACTTT
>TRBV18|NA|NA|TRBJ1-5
CASSPAGTTFNQPQHF
TGTGCCAGCTCACCGGCCGGGACGACCTTCAATCAGCCCCAGCATTTT
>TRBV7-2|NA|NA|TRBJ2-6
CASSLEGSGANVLTF
TGTGCCAGCAGCTTGGAGGGCTCCGGGGCCAACGTCCTGACTTTC
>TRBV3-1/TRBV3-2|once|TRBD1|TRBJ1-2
CASSQVEGAGGYTF
TGTGCCAGCAGCCAAGTCGAGGGGGCGGGTGGCTACACCTTC
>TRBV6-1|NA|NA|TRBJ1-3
CASSEDRGNTIYF
TGTGCCAGCAGTGAAGACAGGGGAAACACCATATATTTT
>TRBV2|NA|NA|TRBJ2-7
CATFEELSYEQYF
TGTGCCACCTTTGAAGAGCTTTCCTACGAGCAGTACTTC
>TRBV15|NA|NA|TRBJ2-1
CATSLRHGISSYNEQFF
TGTGCCACCAGCTTACGGCACGGCATCAGCTCCTACAATGAGCAGTTCTTC
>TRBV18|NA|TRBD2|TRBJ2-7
CASSRSGGTYEQYF
TGTGCCAGCTCCCGTAGCGGGGGGACCTACGAGCAGTACTTC
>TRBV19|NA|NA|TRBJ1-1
CATQGPKGAFF
TGTGCCACCCAGGGGCCCAAAGGGGCTTTCTTT
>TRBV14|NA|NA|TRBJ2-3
CASSQAWGVLITDTQYF
TGTGCCAGCAGCCAAGCTTGGGGCGTCCTCATCACAGATACGCAGTATTTT
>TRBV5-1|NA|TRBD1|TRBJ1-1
CASSIGQGSTEAFF
TGCGCCAGCAGCATTGGACAGGGAAGTACTGAAGCTTTCTTT